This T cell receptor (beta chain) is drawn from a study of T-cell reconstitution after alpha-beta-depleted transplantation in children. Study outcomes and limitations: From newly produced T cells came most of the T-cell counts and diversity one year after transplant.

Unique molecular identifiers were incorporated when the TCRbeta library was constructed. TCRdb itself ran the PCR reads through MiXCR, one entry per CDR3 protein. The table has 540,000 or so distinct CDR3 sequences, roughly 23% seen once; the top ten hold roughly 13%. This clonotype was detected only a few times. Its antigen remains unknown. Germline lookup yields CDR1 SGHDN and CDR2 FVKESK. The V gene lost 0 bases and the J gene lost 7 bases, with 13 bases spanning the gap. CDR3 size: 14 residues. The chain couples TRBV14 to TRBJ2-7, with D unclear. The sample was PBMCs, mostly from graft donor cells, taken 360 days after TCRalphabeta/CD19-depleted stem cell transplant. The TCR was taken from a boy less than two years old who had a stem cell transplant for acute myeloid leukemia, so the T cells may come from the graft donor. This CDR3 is CASSQEGYPWEQYF. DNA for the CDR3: TGTGCCAGCAGCCAAGAAGGCTACCCTTGGGAGCAGTACTTC.